These T cell receptor beta chains were read from a single sample in a study of blood T cell repertoires in COVID-19. Assay: immunoSEQ multiplex PCR; the TCRdb copy retains only in-frame clones and omits some. The sample yields over 250,000 clones, 85% seen once. The sequencing sample was made of peripheral blood. These receptors originate from a human donor in a cohort sampled during active COVID-19. The CDR3 runs from the conserved cysteine through the conserved F or W. A D gene is named only where the DNA matches it firmly. Rows give clone size only sometimes, using once, few, many, or a class for an expanded clone.

>NA|NA|14|TRBV30|TRBJ1-6
CAWRLEGGGSPLHF
TGTGCCTGGAGACTCGAGGGGGGGGGTTCACCCCTCCACTTT
>NA|NA|15|TRBV9|TRBJ1-3
CASSVDGGSGNTIYF
TGTGCCAGCAGCGTAGACGGAGGCTCTGGAAACACCATATATTTT
>TRBD1|NA|13|TRBV19|TRBJ2-7
CASSPRTGDEQYF
TGTGCCAGTAGTCCAAGGACAGGGGACGAGCAGTACTTC
>TRBD2|many|13|TRBV3-1/TRBV3-2|TRBJ2-5
CASSQVAGETQYF
TGTGCCAGCAGCCAAGTAGCGGGAGAGACCCAGTACTTC
>NA|NA|16|TRBV5-6|TRBJ1-3
CASSYSEYGTGNTIYF
TGTGCCAGCAGCTACTCGGAATACGGGACTGGAAACACCATATATTTT
>NA|NA|13|TRBV11-3|TRBJ1-1
CASSLLFSTEAFF
TGTGCCAGCAGCTTACTCTTCTCCACTGAAGCTTTCTTT
>NA|NA|13|TRBV29-1|TRBJ2-2
CSVELQGTGELFF
TGCAGCGTTGAGCTTCAGGGCACCGGGGAGCTGTTTTTT
>TRBD1|NA|14|TRBV7-9|TRBJ1-2
CASSLWDRGYGYTF
TGTGCCAGCAGCTTATGGGACAGAGGCTATGGCTACACCTTC
>TRBD2|NA|14|TRBV6-2/TRBV6-3|TRBJ2-3
CASSLSGRTDTQYF
TGTGCCAGCAGTCTCAGCGGGAGAACAGATACGCAGTATTTT
>TRBD2|NA|16|TRBV10-3|TRBJ2-1
CAIRGGSGRLNNEQFF
TGTGCCATCAGGGGGGGAAGCGGGAGACTAAACAATGAGCAGTTCTTC
>NA|NA|15|TRBV5-1|TRBJ2-7
CASSREGMASYEQYF
TGCGCCAGCAGTCGAGAGGGCATGGCCTCCTACGAGCAGTACTTC
>TRBD2|NA|15|TRBV5-1|TRBJ2-3
CASSFGLAVTDTQYF
TGCGCCAGCAGCTTTGGCCTAGCGGTCACAGATACGCAGTATTTT
>TRBD2|few|16|TRBV10-2|TRBJ2-2
CASSIRSGTGTGELFF
TGCGCCAGCAGTATCCGTAGCGGGACGGGCACCGGGGAGCTGTTTTTT
>NA|NA|17|TRBV19|TRBJ2-3
CASSTVRRGRSTDTQYF
TGTGCCAGTAGTACCGTTAGGAGGGGAAGGAGCACAGATACGCAGTATTTT
>NA|NA|13|TRBV9|TRBJ2-4
CASSVGGTSFQYF
TGTGCCAGCAGCGTAGGGGGCACTTCGTTTCAGTACTTC
>TRBD1|NA|15|TRBV5-6|TRBJ2-7
CASSFTGTGSYEQYF
TGTGCCAGCAGCTTTACCGGGACAGGGTCCTACGAGCAGTACTTC
>NA|few|13|TRBV6-6|TRBJ1-1
CASRTGMNTEAFF
TGTGCCAGCAGGACAGGAATGAACACTGAAGCTTTCTTT
>TRBD1|once|13|TRBV3-1/TRBV3-2|TRBJ1-2
CASSWTGGDGYTF
TGTGCCAGCAGCTGGACAGGGGGCGATGGCTACACCTTC
>NA|NA|12|TRBV19|TRBJ2-7
CASTDIKGEQYF
TGTGCCAGTACGGACATTAAGGGCGAGCAGTACTTC
>TRBD2|NA|15|TRBV4-3|TRBJ2-1
CASSQLAEGYNEQFF
TGCGCCAGCAGCCAACTAGCGGAGGGTTACAATGAGCAGTTCTTC
>TRBD2|NA|15|TRBV7-9|TRBJ2-7
CASSLVSGRAYEQYF
TGTGCCAGCAGCTTAGTCTCAGGGAGGGCCTACGAGCAGTACTTC
>TRBD1|NA|15|TRBV9|TRBJ2-1
CASSVVVGTANEQFF
TGTGCCAGCAGCGTAGTAGTCGGGACAGCGAATGAGCAGTTCTTC
>NA|NA|11|TRBV27|TRBJ1-2
CASRTRGGYTF
TGTGCCAGCAGGACTCGGGGGGGCTACACCTTC
>TRBD2|NA|14|TRBV20-1|TRBJ2-7
CSASSGTSGNEQYF
TGCAGTGCTAGTTCCGGGACTAGCGGGAACGAGCAGTACTTC
>TRBD2|NA|19|TRBV6-6|TRBJ2-5
CASSRGQRTSGRLQETQYF
TGTGCCAGCAGTCGAGGACAGAGGACTAGCGGGAGGCTCCAAGAGACCCAGTACTTC
>NA|NA|12|TRBV21-1|TRBJ2-4
CASQTGRNIQYF
TGTGCCAGCCAGACAGGGAGAAACATTCAGTACTTC
>NA|NA|15|TRBV3-1/TRBV3-2|TRBJ1-2
CASSQDMSAGYGYTF
TGTGCCAGCAGCCAAGATATGAGTGCGGGGTATGGCTACACCTTC
>TRBD2|NA|18|TRBV24-1|TRBJ2-1
CATSDLPDSGRAKNEQFF
TGTGCCACCAGTGATTTGCCGGATAGCGGGAGGGCCAAAAATGAGCAGTTCTTC
>NA|NA|15|TRBV5-6|TRBJ1-2
CASSLRLTGVYGYTF
TGTGCCAGCAGCTTAAGGCTGACAGGAGTCTATGGCTACACCTTC
>NA|NA|16|TRBV19|TRBJ2-3
CASSTRTTGRTDTQYF
TGTGCCAGTAGTACTAGGACTACCGGACGCACAGATACGCAGTATTTT
>NA|NA|14|TRBV6-5|TRBJ1-4
CASSPQGKGEKLFF
TGTGCCAGCAGTCCTCAGGGAAAGGGGGAAAAACTGTTTTTT
>NA|NA|15|TRBV6-5|TRBJ1-3
CASSTQSTSGNTIYF
TGTGCCAGCAGCACACAGTCGACGTCAGGAAACACCATATATTTT